These 17 T cell receptor beta chains were all obtained from the same sample, sequenced in a study of patients and donors after allogeneic stem cell transplantation (TCRdb year 2020). The receptor library was made with RT-PCR. Data came from a NextSeq 550. The public reads were quality trimmed at Q25 with fastp and then assembled into clones with MiXCR by TCRdb, keeping productive beta chains. Each entry is one CDR3 protein sequence, shown with its most common DNA and genes. The sample includes hundreds of thousands of distinct CDR3 sequences, with 16% observed a single time. The leading ten clones occupy just over 7% of the sample. Specimen: blood, either unsorted or a sorted T cell fraction (not recorded which). The receptor source for this set is a human donor who was either an allogeneic HSCT recipient or a stem cell or donor lymphocyte infusion donor (not recorded which). It is not recorded whose cells these are; they may come from a transplant donor.

This clonotype has just a few counts. The chain combines TRBV6-1 with TRBJ2-5; the D is unclear. Germline V gives CDR1 MNHNS, CDR2 SASEGT. This CDR3 is 14 amino acids long. The V end lost 5 bases, the J end lost 3 bases, and 13 bases lay between the germline ends. The CDR3 is CASSHRAPKETQYF. The CDR3 DNA is TGTGCCAGCAGTCACCGGGCCCCAAAAGAGACCCAGTACTTC.

This clonotype appeared a few times. The chain joins TRBV6-2 or TRBV6-3 to TRBJ1-5; no firm D call. The CDR3 runs to 16 residues. CDR1 and CDR2 (germline): MNHEY, SVGEGT. Trimming removed 2 bases at V and 0 bases at J, with 11 bases between. DNA of the CDR3: TGTGCCAGCAGTTACGCGACACCCCATAGCAATCAGCCCCAGCATTTT. Its translation: CASSYATPHSNQPQHF.

In this sample, this clonotype turned up a few times. The rearrangement joins TRBV5-1 to TRBJ1-1; D call uncertain. The germline V and J ends were trimmed by 4 bases and 5 bases, with 18 bases remaining between them. The germline V gene has CDR1 SGHRS and CDR2 YFSETQ. The CDR3 contains 15 residues. As DNA, the CDR3 is TGCGCCAGCAGCGAAGCTGGGCGGGGAACTACTGAAGCTTTCTTT. Amino acid sequence: CASSEAGRGTTEAFF.

This chain connects TRBV2 to TRBJ2-7; the D is unclear. The V end was cut by 6 bases, the J end by 4 bases, with 13 bases between. Per the germline V gene, CDR1 is SNHLY and CDR2 is FYNNEI. The CDR3 contains 13 residues. Here the CDR3 reads CASSQTFGYEQYF. The CDR3, as DNA: TGTGCCAGCAGCCAGACCTTTGGGTACGAGCAGTACTTC. The entire variable domain, with the rest obtained from reference TRBV2 and TRBJ2-7, is as follows: EPEVTQTPSHQVTQMGQEVILRCVPISNHLYFYWYRQILGQKVEFLVSFYNNEISEKSEIFDDQFSVERPDGSNFTLKIRSTKLEDSAMYFCASSQTFGYEQYFGPGTRLTVT.

The V gene is TRBV12-3 or TRBV12-4, the J gene TRBJ1-1; D is uncertain. The CDR3 runs to 16 residues. Trimming took 6 bases from V and 1 from J, leaving 18 bases between them. CDR3 amino acids: CASSLHPGRPNTEAFF. DNA for the CDR3: TGTGCCAGCAGCCTTCACCCGGGCAGGCCGAACACTGAAGCTTTCTTT.

This clonotype has more than one count but fewer than ten. The V call is TRBV5-1, the J call TRBJ1-2; no clear D. The CDR3 loop spans 14 amino acids. Germline V lookup: CDR1 SGHRS, CDR2 YFSETQ. V lost 4 bases to trimming and J lost 8 bases, with 18 bases between them. This CDR3 reads CASSPGPKMGGYTF. DNA for the CDR3: TGCGCCAGCAGCCCCGGACCAAAAATGGGAGGCTACACCTTC. Supplemented by reference TRBV5-1 and TRBJ1-2, the full variable domain reads KAGVTQTPRYLIKTRGQQVTLSCSPISGHRSVSWYQQTPGQGLQFLFEYFSETQRNKGNFPGRFSGRQFSNSRSEMNVSTLELGDSALYLCASSPGPKMGGYTFGSGTRLTVV.

This clonotype was observed a handful of times. The chain combines TRBV20-1 with TRBJ2-1, with D unresolved. Germline V lookup: CDR1 DFQATT, CDR2 SNEGSKA (reference sequence). The CDR3 consists of 15 residues. Trimming removed 4 bases from V and 0 bases from J, with 13 bases in between. CDR3 sequence (DNA): TGCAGTGCTATACTACGTACTAACTCCTACAATGAGCAGTTCTTC. It is translated as CSAILRTNSYNEQFF.

In its sample, this clonotype was seen a few times. The gene calls are TRBV29-1 and TRBJ2-1; D is unclear. Per germline, CDR1 SQVTM and CDR2 ANQGSEA. The CDR3 contains 13 residues. Trimming cost V 6 bases and J 0 bases, with 9 bases left between them. In DNA form, the CDR3 reads TGCAGCGTCCAGCTAAACTCCTACAATGAGCAGTTCTTC. It encodes CSVQLNSYNEQFF.

This clonotype came up a few times. This sequence joins TRBV15 and TRBJ2-2; 9 bases are shared with TRBD1. Germline CDR1 LNHNV, CDR2 YYDKDF (reference sequence). V dropped 9 bases and J dropped 6; count of bases not matched to a gene: 8. There are 14 residues in the CDR3. The CDR3 nucleotides are TGTGCCACATATACACAGGGGGCAGCCGGGGAGCTGTTTTTT. This sequence encodes CATYTQGAAGELFF.

This clonotype has a count of ten or more. The chain links TRBV5-1 to TRBJ1-6; the D is unclear. CDR3 length equals 13 residues. Germline V CDR1 and CDR2: SGHRS, YFSETQ. The germline V and J ends were trimmed by 0 bases and 7 bases, with 5 bases remaining between them. CDR3 bases: TGCGCCAGCAGCTTGGTAGGAAATTCACCCCTCCACTTT. This translates into CASSLVGNSPLHF. Full variable domain (outside the CDR3, taken from reference TRBV5-1 and TRBJ1-6): KAGVTQTPRYLIKTRGQQVTLSCSPISGHRSVSWYQQTPGQGLQFLFEYFSETQRNKGNFPGRFSGRQFSNSRSEMNVSTLELGDSALYLCASSLVGNSPLHFGNGTRLTVT.

The V call is TRBV7-8, the J call TRBJ2-1; D may be TRBD1 (6 bases). In germline, CDR1 is SGHVS, CDR2 FQNEAQ. The V end lost 8 bases, the J end lost 4 bases, and 12 bases lay between the germline ends. The CDR3 has 13 residues. The CDR3: CASGRDTYNEQFF. The CDR3, as DNA: TGTGCCAGCGGACGGGACACGTACAATGAGCAGTTCTTC.

This chain links TRBV12-3 or TRBV12-4 with TRBJ1-2; D not certain. The germline V and J ends were trimmed by 4 bases and 3 bases, with 15 bases remaining between them. This CDR3 region has 15 residues. This CDR3 is CASSSIRAPYYGYTF. Written as DNA, the CDR3 is TGTGCCAGCAGTTCCATCCGGGCCCCCTACTATGGCTACACCTTC.

The J gene is TRBJ1-1, the V gene TRBV4-2; D call uncertain. From germline, CDR1 is LGHNA and CDR2 YNFKEQ. The CDR3 is made up of 17 amino acids. The ends were cut back, 4 bases at V and 1 base at J, with 19 bases in the middle. The CDR3: CASSPEVGARRNTEAFF. DNA of the CDR3: TGTGCCAGCAGCCCTGAAGTAGGAGCCAGGAGGAACACTGAAGCTTTCTTT.

This clonotype was found many times. V and J are TRBV4-1 and TRBJ1-1; possible D gene TRBD1, 6 bases. In germline, CDR1 is MGHRA, CDR2 YSYEKL. There are 15 residues in the CDR3. V gave up 5 bases and J gave up 4 bases, with 17 bases separating them. The CDR3 region is CASSGRARGFTEAFF. For the CDR3, the DNA is TGCGCCAGCAGCGGAAGGGCCAGGGGCTTCACTGAAGCTTTCTTT.

This clonotype turned up a few times. The V gene is TRBV25-1, the J gene TRBJ2-3, with a tentative D call TRBD1 (6 bases). The germline V and J ends were trimmed by 6 bases and 4 bases, with 17 bases remaining between them. Germline loops: CDR1 MGHDK, CDR2 SYGVNS. The CDR3 runs to 15 residues. CDR3 region: CASRGGEGWADTQYF. Written as DNA, the CDR3 is TGTGCCAGCAGAGGGGGAGAGGGGTGGGCAGATACGCAGTATTTT.

This clonotype has just a few counts. The rearrangement joins TRBV7-9 to TRBJ2-5; TRBD2 matches at 9 bases. Germline V gene data show CDR1 as SEHNR and CDR2 as FQNEAQ (reference sequence). V was pared by 2 bases and J by 0 bases, with 4 bases of the junction left unmatched. The CDR3 is made up of 16 amino acids. CDR3 in amino acids: CASSLLSGGNQETQYF. The CDR3 DNA follows: TGTGCCAGCAGCTTATTAAGCGGGGGGAACCAAGAGACCCAGTACTTC.

This clonotype has only a few counts. The V and J genes are TRBV2 and TRBJ2-1; TRBD2 agrees at 8 bases. This CDR3 has 19 amino acids. V shed 8 bases, J shed 0 bases, and the junction held 18 bases outside the gene matches. Germline assignment: CDR1 SNHLY and CDR2 FYNNEI. The CDR3 loop is CASLLYGLAGRGSYNEQFF. The CDR3 coding sequence is TGTGCCAGCCTATTATATGGCCTAGCGGGCCGAGGCTCCTACAATGAGCAGTTCTTC.